These T cell receptor beta chains were read from a single sample in a study of cytomegalovirus exposure and HLA in healthy donors. Assay used: immunoSEQ multiplex PCR; TCRdb lists only in-frame clones, some missing. The sample has around 140,000 clones; 79% are singletons. Sequenced material: PBMCs. Every receptor here comes from a male donor in good health and CMV-seronegative. CDR3s include the opening cysteine and the closing phenylalanine or tryptophan. A D gene is named only where the DNA matches it firmly. Only some rows state a clone size, as once, few, many or a class for expanded clones.

CDR3 length,V gene,clone size,J gene,D gene,CDR3 protein,CDR3 DNA
15,TRBV11-3,.,TRBJ2-1,TRBD2,CASSLEAGGYNEQFF,TGTGCCAGCAGCTTAGAAGCGGGGGGTTACAATGAGCAGTTCTTC
12,TRBV30,.,TRBJ1-5,.,CAWSDSRGQEHF,TGTGCCTGGAGTGACTCGCGGGGGCAGGAGCATTTT
15,TRBV2,.,TRBJ2-2,.,CASTFTRGNTGELFF,TGTGCCAGCACCTTTACCCGGGGGAACACCGGGGAGCTGTTTTTT
13,TRBV2,once,TRBJ1-4,.,CASRPRRQEKLFF,TGTGCCAGCAGGCCCCGCAGACAAGAAAAACTGTTTTTT
13,TRBV29-1,.,TRBJ2-7,TRBD1,CSVGGQGVEEQYF,TGCAGCGTGGGGGGACAGGGGGTAGAAGAGCAGTACTTC
15,TRBV2,.,TRBJ2-1,TRBD1,CASGPTGEGNNEQFF,TGTGCCAGTGGACCCACAGGGGAAGGTAACAATGAGCAGTTCTTC
13,TRBV7-2,.,TRBJ2-1,.,CASSSQASPRLFF,TGTGCCAGCAGCTCCCAGGCTAGCCCCCGACTGTTCTTC
14,TRBV19,.,TRBJ1-6,.,CASSVGQLNSPLHF,TGTGCCAGTAGTGTCGGACAGCTAAATTCACCCCTCCACTTT
16,TRBV6-6,.,TRBJ2-6,.,CASSSPPRAGANVLTF,TGTGCCAGCAGTTCCCCTCCGAGGGCTGGGGCCAACGTCCTGACTTTC
16,TRBV4-3,.,TRBJ2-3,.,CASSQDLKRGGDTQYF,TGCGCCAGCAGCCAAGATCTAAAAAGGGGTGGAGATACGCAGTATTTT